The 21 T cell receptor beta chains below come from one sample, sequenced in a study of blood T cell repertoires in COVID-19. Sequencing was performed with immunoSEQ multiplex PCR; in TCRdb, only in-frame clones are kept and a portion is missing. The sample consists of about 220,000 clones, 82% of them appearing once. The material sequenced was PBMCs or T cells enriched from blood (not recorded which). These receptors all stem from a woman in her sixties or seventies who had recovered from COVID-19.

This chain connects TRBV21-1 to TRBJ2-1; TRBD2 reflects the table's D call only, with no check against the DNA. TRBV21-1 constitutes a pseudogene. The CDR3 is 17 amino acids. Here the CDR3 DNA reads TGTGCCAGCAGCAAAGCCCGGACTAGCGGGAAAAGCAATGAGCAGTTCTTC. Its protein product is CASSKARTSGKSNEQFF.

This chain joins TRBV2 and TRBJ1-2; no firm D call. CDR1 is SNHLY and CDR2 is FYNNEI in the germline V gene. Trimming removed 5 bases from V and 8 bases from J, with 12 bases in between. This CDR3 has 12 residues. The CDR3 here is CASSPRSVGYTF. The CDR3 DNA reads TGTGCCAGCAGTCCCCGATCGGTCGGCTACACCTTC.

The chain links TRBV6-1 to TRBJ1-2; D is possibly TRBD1 (5 bases). The V end lost 2 bases, the J end lost 4 bases, and 14 bases lay between the germline ends. CDR3 length equals 15 residues. Germline CDR1 MNHNS, CDR2 SASEGT. The CDR3 region is CASSERFGQAYGYTF. The CDR3 nucleotides are TGTGCCAGCAGTGAAAGATTCGGACAAGCCTATGGCTACACCTTC.

The genes are TRBV5-1 and TRBJ2-3, with 9 positions matching TRBD2. The CDR3 extends over 17 amino acids. Germline V gives CDR1 SGHRS, CDR2 YFSETQ. V lost 6 bases to trimming and J lost 0 bases; unmatched junction nucleotides: 11. CDR3 sequence reads: CASTEGRLADSTDTQYF. CDR3 DNA sequence: TGCGCCAGCACCGAGGGACGACTAGCGGATAGCACAGATACGCAGTATTTT.

This chain links TRBV27 with TRBJ2-1; a possible D gene is TRBD1 (5 bases). This CDR3 spans 13 amino acids. Germline V lookup: CDR1 MNHEY, CDR2 SMNVEV (reference sequence). Trimming stripped 6 bases from V and 9 bases from J, with 15 bases between. This CDR3 reads CASSLGQRFEQFF. CDR3 nucleotide sequence: TGTGCCAGCAGCCTAGGACAACGGTTTGAGCAGTTCTTC.

Comments on this clone: This CDR3 is also generated by other DNA sequences in the sample. V and J are TRBV12-3 or TRBV12-4 and TRBJ1-1; TRBD1 might be the D (6 bases). The CDR3 has 13 residues. The V end lost 2 bases, the J end lost 3 bases, and 7 bases lay between the germline ends. Here the CDR3 reads CASSLSGDTEAFF. As DNA, the CDR3 is TGTGCCAGCAGTTTATCAGGGGACACTGAAGCTTTCTTT.

This clone has more than one count but fewer than ten. The genes are TRBV11-3 and TRBJ1-1; no reliable D call. Germline V gene sequence: CDR1 SGHNT, CDR2 YENEEA. V gave up 3 bases and J gave up 5 bases, with 10 bases separating them. The CDR3 totals 13 residues. As DNA, the CDR3 is TGTGCCAGCAGCTTTACCCAGTATACTGAAGCTTTCTTT. Translating gives CASSFTQYTEAFF.

The chain is built from TRBV11-3 and TRBJ2-6; maybe TRBD2 (7 bases). CDR3 size: 20 residues. Germline V gene data show CDR1 as SGHNT and CDR2 as YENEEA. Trimming pared 2 bases from V and 0 bases from J, leaving 20 bases between. The CDR3 protein is CASSLSWGGRVDSGANVLTF. DNA of the CDR3: TGTGCCAGCAGCTTAAGCTGGGGGGGCAGGGTAGACTCTGGGGCCAACGTCCTGACTTTC.

A remark on this clone: Additional DNA sequences in this sample encode the identical CDR3. V is TRBV5-1 and J is TRBJ2-7, with D hard to call. The CDR3 runs 14 residues. The germline V gene encodes CDR1 SGHRS and CDR2 YFSETQ. V lost 0 bases and J 2 bases, leaving 9 bases between the germline ends. CDR3 loop: CASSLAWQTYEQYF. CDR3 DNA sequence: TGCGCCAGCAGCTTGGCCTGGCAGACCTACGAGCAGTACTTC.

The chain joins TRBV29-1 to TRBJ2-2; D is unresolved. From germline, CDR1 is SQVTM and CDR2 ANQGSEA. This CDR3 contains 12 residues. V was pared by 4 bases and J by 2 bases, with 5 bases between. CDR3 sequence: CSVVGNTGELFF. CDR3 coding DNA: TGCAGCGTTGTCGGTAACACCGGGGAGCTGTTTTTT.

This clone was detected ten times or more. The rearrangement links TRBV3-1 (or the pseudogene TRBV3-2) to TRBJ2-2, with D perhaps TRBD2 (6 bases). V was pared by 1 base and J by 2 bases, with 11 bases between. From germline, CDR1 is LGHDT and CDR2 YNNKEL (reference sequence). This CDR3 region has 16 residues. CDR3 in amino acids: CASSQGRTINTGELFF. Here the CDR3 DNA reads TGTGCCAGCAGCCAAGGGCGGACTATCAACACCGGGGAGCTGTTTTTT.

This clone has just one count. The chain links TRBV9 to TRBJ1-2, with a weak D call TRBD1 (6 bases). Germline V lookup: CDR1 SGDLS, CDR2 YYNGEE. Trimming took 0 bases from V and 8 from J, leaving 11 bases between them. The CDR3 covers 13 residues. The CDR3 loop reads CASSVARGNGYTF. The CDR3 nucleotides read TGTGCCAGCAGCGTAGCCAGGGGAAACGGCTACACCTTC.

The V and J genes are TRBV21-1 and TRBJ1-4. TRBV21-1 is shown as a pseudogene. This CDR3 is built from 15 residues. CDR3 coding DNA: TGTGCCAGCAGCAAAGAGAAGGGCAGCGGCGAAAAACTGTTTTTT. Encoded protein: CASSKEKGSGEKLFF.

The chain links TRBV2 to TRBJ1-1; D might be TRBD1 (5 bases). V lost 4 bases, J lost 5 bases, and 17 bases lay in between. In germline, CDR1 is SNHLY, CDR2 FYNNEI. The CDR3 is made up of 15 amino acids. Here the CDR3 DNA reads TGTGCCAGCAGTGTCCCCATCGGGGGTAGGACTGAAGCTTTCTTT. Its translation is CASSVPIGGRTEAFF. The full variable domain, with the rest looked up from reference TRBV2 and TRBJ1-1, is EPEVTQTPSHQVTQMGQEVILRCVPISNHLYFYWYRQILGQKVEFLVSFYNNEISEKSEIFDDQFSVERPDGSNFTLKIRSTKLEDSAMYFCASSVPIGGRTEAFFGQGTRLTVV.

This clone was seen a few times. This chain connects TRBV7-2 to TRBJ1-4, with unresolved D. This CDR3 region has 15 residues. The V end was cut by 5 bases, the J end by 10 bases, with 20 bases between. Germline assignment: CDR1 SGHTA and CDR2 FQGNSA. CDR3 sequence: CASSPPSLVNRKLFF. CDR3 in DNA: TGTGCCAGCAGCCCCCCGAGCCTAGTTAATAGAAAACTGTTTTTT.

The J gene is TRBJ2-5, the V gene TRBV12-3 or TRBV12-4, with a possible D match to TRBD1 (5 bases). Trimming took off 6 bases at V and 2 bases at J, with 10 bases between the two ends. The length of the CDR3 is 13 residues. The CDR3 DNA sequence: TGTGCCAGCAGAAAGGACACACAAGAGACCCAGTACTTC. Translating gives CASRKDTQETQYF.

The gene calls are TRBV2 and TRBJ1-1, with D possibly matching TRBD1 (5 bases). The CDR3 is made up of 14 amino acids. V was shortened by 7 bases and J by 7 bases, with 19 bases between the two germline ends. Per the germline V gene, CDR1 is SNHLY and CDR2 is FYNNEI. The CDR3 here is CASTTAGGHGEAFF. CDR3 bases: TGTGCCAGCACCACCGCCGGGGGTCATGGTGAAGCTTTCTTT.

This clone occurred once. J is TRBJ1-5 and V is TRBV19; D is undetermined. The CDR3 loop spans 15 amino acids. Trimming left V 8 bases short and J 2 bases short, with 16 bases between. Germline V gives CDR1 LNHDA, CDR2 SQIVND (reference sequence). The DNA of the CDR3 is TGTGCCAGTTCTCGTTCGGGGAGGGGCAATCAGCCCCAGCATTTT. It yields the protein CASSRSGRGNQPQHF.

The genes are TRBV27 and TRBJ1-5; TRBD1 is a possible D gene (5 bases). CDR1 and CDR2 (germline): MNHEY, SMNVEV (reference sequence). The CDR3 has 16 residues. V dropped 5 bases and J dropped 4 bases, with 18 bases sitting between them. The CDR3 coding sequence is TGTGCCAGCAGTCCCACCTCCAAGGGGCGGAATCAGCCCCAGCATTTT. Protein product: CASSPTSKGRNQPQHF.

This clone was found a few times. This rearrangement joins TRBV5-1 to TRBJ2-1; 10 nucleotides agree with TRBD2. V shed 0 bases, J shed 6 bases, and the junction held 6 bases outside the gene matches. The V gene's germline CDR1 is SGHRS and CDR2 YFSETQ. The length of the CDR3 is 16 residues. Here the CDR3 DNA reads TGCGCCAGCAGCTTGGAGGCTAGCGGGAGTGTCAATGAGCAGTTCTTC. It encodes CASSLEASGSVNEQFF.

The chain combines TRBV5-5 with TRBJ2-3; possible D gene TRBD1, 5 bases. V dropped 3 bases and J dropped 6 bases, with 11 bases sitting between them. The CDR3 loop spans 13 amino acids. CDR1 SGHKS and CDR2 YYEKEE come from the germline V gene (reference sequence). In nucleotides, the CDR3 is TGTGCCAGCAGCTCCTCCAGGGCTGATACGCAGTATTTT. This sequence encodes CASSSSRADTQYF.